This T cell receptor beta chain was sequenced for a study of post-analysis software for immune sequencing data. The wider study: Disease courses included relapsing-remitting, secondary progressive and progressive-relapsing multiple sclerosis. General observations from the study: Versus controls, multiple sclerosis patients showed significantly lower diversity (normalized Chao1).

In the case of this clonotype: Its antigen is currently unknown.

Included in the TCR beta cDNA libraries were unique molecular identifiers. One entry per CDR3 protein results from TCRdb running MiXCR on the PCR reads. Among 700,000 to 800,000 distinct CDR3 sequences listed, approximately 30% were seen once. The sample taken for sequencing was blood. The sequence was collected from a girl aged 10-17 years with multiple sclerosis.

The CDR3 nucleotides are TGTGCCAGCAGCTTATATTCAGGGGCATCTGGGGCCAACGTCCTGACTTTC. Amino acids: CASSLYSGASGANVLTF. The V call is TRBV7-8, the J call TRBJ2-6; weak D call: TRBD1 (6 bases). The ends were cut back, 2 bases at V and 1 base at J, with 12 bases in the middle. Germline values: CDR1 SGHVS, CDR2 FQNEAQ. This CDR3 is 17 amino acids long. The full variable domain, with the rest looked up from reference TRBV7-8 and TRBJ2-6, is GAGVSQSPRYKVAKRGQDVALRCDPISGHVSLFWYQQALGQGPEFLTYFQNEAQLDKSGLPSDRFFAERPEGSVSTLKIQRTQQEDSAVYLCASSLYSGASGANVLTFGAGSRLTVL.